This TCR beta chain was identified during a study of T-cell reconstitution after alpha-beta-depleted transplantation in children. The CDR3 contains 14 residues. V lost 10 bases, J lost 7 bases, and 13 bases stayed unmatched. CDR1 is SNHLY and CDR2 is FYNNEI in the germline V gene. Library preparation (for TCRbeta) was performed with unique molecular identifiers. One entry per CDR3 protein, called by TCRdb with MiXCR from the PCR reads. The table has some 530,000 distinct CDR3 sequences, roughly an eighth seen once. The material sequenced was PBMCs from the stem cell graft donor, taken from the stem cell graft. The J gene is TRBJ2-1, the V gene TRBV2, with 7 bases matching TRBD1. This receptor was obtained from a human donor who donated a stem cell graft to a child with combined immunodeficiency. DNA of the CDR3: TGTGCCAACAGGGGAACAACAGGGAAGAATGAGCAGTTCTTC. It translates to CANRGTTGKNEQFF. The full variable domain, in which reference TRBV2 and TRBJ2-1 provide the parts outside the CDR3, is EPEVTQTPSHQVTQMGQEVILRCVPISNHLYFYWYRQILGQKVEFLVSFYNNEISEKSEIFDDQFSVERPDGSNFTLKIRSTKLEDSAMYFCANRGTTGKNEQFFGPGTRLTVL.